A selection of T cell receptor beta chains follows, all from one sample in a study of T cell changes during pregnancy in multiple sclerosis. Produced via immunoSEQ multiplex PCR; TCRdb's table is partial and in-frame only. The data show roughly 83,000 clones, roughly nine tenths seen once. Sample: PBMCs, taken in the first trimester of pregnancy. These TCRs come from a female donor in good health, serving as a control in a pregnancy study. Some clones in this sample may be carry-over from other donors' samples. The CDR3 runs from the conserved cysteine through the conserved F or W. A D gene is named only where the DNA matches it firmly. Expanded clones get a size class; other rows say once, few or many, or leave the size out.

.	TRBV2	.	TRBJ1-5	TGTGCCAGCACCGCAACGGGCAATCAGCCCCAGCATTTT	CASTATGNQPQHF
TRBD1	TRBV30	.	TRBJ1-6	TGTGCCTGGAGTGTTGACAGGGAGGCTTCACCCCTCCACTTT	CAWSVDREASPLHF
.	TRBV7-8	once	TRBJ1-3	TGTGCCAGCAGCTTAGGTCAAGCGCCTCTCGGAAACACCATATATTTT	CASSLGQAPLGNTIYF
.	TRBV5-1	.	TRBJ2-7	TGCGCCAGCAGCTTGGTTGGCCAGGTCTCCTACGAGCAGTACTTC	CASSLVGQVSYEQYF
TRBD1	TRBV5-8	.	TRBJ2-7	TGTGCCAGCAGCCCGCACAGGGGGAGCTACGAGCAGTACTTC	CASSPHRGSYEQYF
.	TRBV2	.	TRBJ1-5	TGTGCCAGCAGTGCGGACAGTCTCGGCAATCAGCCCCAGCATTTT	CASSADSLGNQPQHF
TRBD2	TRBV4-3	.	TRBJ2-3	TGCGCCAGCAGCCAAGAAGGGACTAAAGCAGATACGCAGTATTTT	CASSQEGTKADTQYF
TRBD1	TRBV28	.	TRBJ1-1	TGTGCCAGCAGTTCGATCGGACAGGGCGGATTAGAAGCTTTCTTT	CASSSIGQGGLEAFF
.	TRBV29-1	.	TRBJ1-2	TGCAGCGTTTTAGGCAGGGGCTATGGCTACACCTTC	CSVLGRGYGYTF
.	TRBV4-2	.	TRBJ2-7	TGTGCCAGCAGGGGAGGCTCCTACGAGCAGTACTTC	CASRGGSYEQYF